Listed below are T cell receptor beta chains from one sample, sequenced in a study of shared clonotypes between healthy human individuals. Clones were read by immunoSEQ multiplex PCR, and TCRdb kept only the in-frame ones, dropping some. The sample lists about 560,000 clones; around 78% were seen once. The material sequenced was PBMCs. The receptor set was obtained from a woman between 40 and 55 years old in good health. Some clones in this sample may be carry-over from other donors' samples. Both conserved end residues are part of each CDR3. A D gene is named only where the DNA matches it firmly. Only some rows state a clone size, as once, few, many or a class for expanded clones.

clone size,D gene,J gene,V gene,CDR3 DNA,CDR3 protein
many,TRBD1,TRBJ1-3,TRBV11-2,TGTGCCAGCAGCCGGGACAGGCCGGGCTCTGGAAACACCATATATTTT,CASSRDRPGSGNTIYF
.,.,TRBJ1-2,TRBV28,TGTGCCAGCAGTCCTCCGGGCCTCAGACCCAACTATGGCTACACCTTC,CASSPPGLRPNYGYTF
many,.,TRBJ1-1,TRBV7-3,TGTGCCAGCAGCCCTTCCCACTCGAACACTGAAGCTTTCTTT,CASSPSHSNTEAFF
.,.,TRBJ2-1,TRBV28,TGTGCCAGCACCATGGACGGGTGGAATGAGCAGTTCTTC,CASTMDGWNEQFF
.,.,TRBJ2-7,TRBV28,TGTGCCAGCAGTCCCAGGGGCCCCCTCTCCTACGAGCAGTACTTC,CASSPRGPLSYEQYF
.,.,TRBJ1-2,TRBV23-1,TGCGCCAGCAGTCAATCGGGGAAAAACTATGGCTACACCTTC,CASSQSGKNYGYTF
.,.,TRBJ2-7,TRBV30,TGTGCCCACGATACAGGGTCCCTAGGCGAGCAGTACTTC,CAHDTGSLGEQYF
.,.,TRBJ2-1,TRBV27,TGTGCCAGCAGTCGAGCGGGCTTCTCCTACAATGAGCAGTTCTTC,CASSRAGFSYNEQFF
many,.,TRBJ2-7,TRBV28,TGTGCCAGCAGTTCATTGCGGGGGCCCAGGGCCTACGAGCAGTACTTC,CASSSLRGPRAYEQYF
.,.,TRBJ2-3,TRBV6-1,TGTGCCAGCAGTGTACAGGGAGCCCACACAGATACGCAGTATTTT,CASSVQGAHTDTQYF
.,.,TRBJ1-1,TRBV5-1,TGCGCCAGCAGCTTCGGGGCGGGAGGCACTGAAGCTTTCTTT,CASSFGAGGTEAFF
.,.,TRBJ2-5,TRBV15,TGTGCCACCAGCAGCCCCCCAGTGCGTAACTGGCGGAGCCAGAGGGGAGAGACCCAGTACTTC,CATSSPPVRNWRSQRGETQYF
.,TRBD2,TRBJ2-3,TRBV5-6,TGTGCCAGCAGCGGGACTAGCGGGAGTACGGATACGCAGTATTTT,CASSGTSGSTDTQYF
.,TRBD1,TRBJ1-2,TRBV11-2,TGTGCCAGCAGCTTAAATTCGGACAGGGACGGCTACACCTTC,CASSLNSDRDGYTF
.,TRBD2,TRBJ2-1,TRBV5-1,TGCGCCAGCAGCTTGGAGCCTAGCGGGAGGGGGAGCTACTACAATGAGCAGTTCTTC,CASSLEPSGRGSYYNEQFF
.,.,TRBJ1-1,TRBV30,TGTGCCTGGAGTGTACGCGGGGGGGTCCGGAACACTGAAGCTTTCTTT,CAWSVRGGVRNTEAFF
.,.,TRBJ1-5,TRBV4-2,TGTGCCAGCAGCCAAGAGGGGGGGCCCCAGCATTTT,CASSQEGGPQHF
.,.,TRBJ2-7,TRBV6-1,TGTGCCAGCAGTGAACACAGCGACGAGCAGTACTTC,CASSEHSDEQYF
.,.,TRBJ2-1,TRBV6-6,TGTGCCAGCAGTTACTTGAACAACAATGAGCAGTTCTTC,CASSYLNNNEQFF
few,.,TRBJ1-2,TRBV4-3,TGCGCCAGCAGCCAAGATATGGTCAGGCTTAACTATGGCTACACCTTC,CASSQDMVRLNYGYTF
.,.,TRBJ2-5,TRBV27,TGTGCCAGCAGTTTAGCCTCCAGGGGCGGAGAGACCCAGTACTTC,CASSLASRGGETQYF
.,TRBD1,TRBJ1-1,TRBV11-2,TGTGCCAGCAGCACTTACAGGGGGAAGAACACTGAAGCTTTCTTT,CASSTYRGKNTEAFF
.,.,TRBJ1-4,TRBV6-5,TGTGCCAGCAGTAGGGGGGCGGACGAAAAACTGTTTTTT,CASSRGADEKLFF
.,TRBD2,TRBJ2-1,TRBV9,TGTGCCAGCAGCTCCCGCGGGGGTTTGCGGGAGTCCTACAATGAGCAGTTCTTC,CASSSRGGLRESYNEQFF
.,.,TRBJ2-1,TRBV7-3,TGTGCCAGCAGCTTAAGGGAATCCTCCGATGAGCAGTTCTTC,CASSLRESSDEQFF
.,TRBD2,TRBJ2-1,TRBV28,TGTGCCAGCGGGATAGCGGGAGGGGTGGATGAGCAGTTCTTC,CASGIAGGVDEQFF
.,.,TRBJ2-2,TRBV11-2,TGTGCCAGCAGCTCGTCTAGGACACGCACCGGGGAGCTGTTTTTT,CASSSSRTRTGELFF
.,.,TRBJ1-5,TRBV5-4,TGTGCCAGCAGCCAAGTCGAGGGCCTTATGGGCAATCAGCCCCAGCATTTT,CASSQVEGLMGNQPQHF
.,.,TRBJ2-3,TRBV7-2,TGTGCCAGCAGCTTAAGGGGCAACCTCGGGCCACAAGGTACGCAGTATTTT,CASSLRGNLGPQGTQYF
.,TRBD1,TRBJ1-3,TRBV15,TGTGCCACCAGCAGTAATACAGGGGCTGGAAACACCATATATTTT,CATSSNTGAGNTIYF
.,.,TRBJ1-5,TRBV7-8,TGTGCCAGCAGCTTCATGGCAGGGACCGGCAATCAGCCCCAGCATTTT,CASSFMAGTGNQPQHF
few,TRBD1,TRBJ2-3,TRBV28,TGTGCCAGCACTGAGGGGACAGGGAGAACAGATACGCAGTATTTT,CASTEGTGRTDTQYF
.,.,TRBJ1-6,TRBV30,TGTGCCTGGAGTTCCATCGGGACCGCGAATTCACCCCTCCACTTT,CAWSSIGTANSPLHF
.,.,TRBJ1-2,TRBV6-1,TGTGCCAGCAGTGTGATAGCTAACTATGGCTACACCTTC,CASSVIANYGYTF
.,.,TRBJ1-1,TRBV9,TGTGCCAGCAGTCCTACGGTGAACACTGAAGCTTTCTTT,CASSPTVNTEAFF
.,TRBD2,TRBJ2-2,TRBV5-1,TGCGCCAGCAGCGTCCCAAGTGGACTAGCGGGAAAAACCGGGGAGCTGTTCTTT,CASSVPSGLAGKTGELFF
.,TRBD2,TRBJ2-1,TRBV6-1,TGTGCCAGCAGTGTTAACCCTAGCGGGGTTTCGGGGGAGCAGTTCTTC,CASSVNPSGVSGEQFF
few,.,TRBJ2-7,TRBV5-4,TGTGCCAGCAGCCGGGACGGACGCTACGAGCAGTACTTC,CASSRDGRYEQYF
.,.,TRBJ2-2,TRBV9,TGTGCCAGCAGCGTAGAAGCGGTTCCGAACACCGGGGAGCTGTTTTTT,CASSVEAVPNTGELFF
.,.,TRBJ1-1,TRBV30,TGTGCCTGGAGGGGCCGGGCTGAAGCTTTCTTT,CAWRGRAEAFF
.,.,TRBJ1-5,TRBV6-5,TGTGCCAGCAGTCGTCTCAGGACGAGCAATCAGCCCCAGCATTTT,CASSRLRTSNQPQHF
.,TRBD1,TRBJ1-5,TRBV6-5,TGTGCCAGCAGTCCCCGGACAGGGCCCCAGCATTTT,CASSPRTGPQHF
.,TRBD2,TRBJ2-1,TRBV2,TGTGCCAGCAGTGATGGTCTAGCGGGAGGGAATGAGCAGTTCTTC,CASSDGLAGGNEQFF
.,.,TRBJ2-1,TRBV11-2,TGTGCCAGCAACCCAGCAGGGGGAGGACCCTACAATGAGCAGTTCTTC,CASNPAGGGPYNEQFF
.,TRBD2,TRBJ2-5,TRBV27,TGTGCCAGCAGTTTATCGGCGGGAGTTCGAAAAAAAGAGACCCAGTACTTC,CASSLSAGVRKKETQYF
.,.,TRBJ2-7,TRBV9,TGTGCCAGCAGCGTAGGGGGTAGCGGCTACGAGCAGTACTTC,CASSVGGSGYEQYF
.,.,TRBJ1-1,TRBV15,TGTGCCACCAGCAGAGTTTCCGGGACCACTGAAGCTTTCTTT,CATSRVSGTTEAFF
.,.,TRBJ2-3,TRBV7-3,TGTGCCAGCAGCCAAGCTGGGTTTAGCACAGATACGCAGTATTTT,CASSQAGFSTDTQYF
.,.,TRBJ1-1,TRBV5-6,TGTGCCAGCAGCTTGCTGCAGAACACTGAAGCTTTCTTT,CASSLLQNTEAFF
.,.,TRBJ2-7,TRBV15,TGTGCCACCAGCAGAGATACCGGACGTACCAGAAGCTACGAGCAGTACTTC,CATSRDTGRTRSYEQYF
.,.,TRBJ2-3,TRBV5-1,TGCGCCAGCAGCACGACGAGAGGGGCCACAGATACGCAGTATTTT,CASSTTRGATDTQYF
.,TRBD2,TRBJ2-5,TRBV2,TGTGCCAGCATGGGCGGGAGGCAAGAGACCCAGTACTTC,CASMGGRQETQYF
once,.,TRBJ2-1,TRBV11-3,TGTGCCAGCAGCTTAGTAGCCTACAATGAGCAGTTCTTC,CASSLVAYNEQFF
.,TRBD1,TRBJ1-1,TRBV19,TGTGCCAGTAGTCTCGGACAGGGTGGGACTGAAGCTTTCTTT,CASSLGQGGTEAFF
few,.,TRBJ1-3,TRBV6-6,TGTGCCAGCAACCCAGGGAGCTCTGGAAACACCATATATTTT,CASNPGSSGNTIYF
.,TRBD2,TRBJ2-7,TRBV5-6,TGTGCCAGCAGCTTCAGCGGGGTCCTCTACGAGCAGTACTTC,CASSFSGVLYEQYF
.,TRBD1,TRBJ1-2,TRBV6-1,TGTGCCAGCAGTCGGGACAGGAACTATGGCTACACCTTC,CASSRDRNYGYTF